This entry describes one TCR beta chain. It was roughly 10 milliliters of peripheral blood that were drawn from each donor. The second PCR ran about 6 to 11 cycles with a sample-barcoded 5' primer and J-beta primers. From the 5' RACE reads, TCRdb called clonotypes with MiXCR, one entry per CDR3 protein. The profile shows over 1,300,000 distinct CDR3 sequences, approximately 59% of them singletons. V lost 4 bases to trimming and J lost 7 bases; unmatched junction nucleotides: 8. The CDR3 loop spans 16 amino acids. Germline-derived CDR1 and CDR2 are SGHDN and FVKESK. The data stem from a study of blood T cells in healthy people across ages.

The rearrangement joins TRBV14 to TRBJ2-1; the match to TRBD2 covers 12 bases. Sequencing was performed on blood. The sequence was collected from a man aged 18 to 35 in good health. The CDR3 region is CASSLRTSGISNEQFF. CDR3 sequence (DNA): TGTGCCAGCAGCCTCAGGACTAGCGGGATATCGAATGAGCAGTTCTTC.